One T cell receptor (beta chain) is described in this entry. Followed longitudinally, the Seattle patients had been enrolled during active infection. Source study methods: Estimated nucleated cell counts came from reference gene primer amplification. Libraries were prepared by immunoSEQ multiplex PCR; TCRdb keeps only in-frame clonotypes and omits some of them. The V and J calls and the clone size are those of that table, but D and trimming were determined from the DNA. The sample has 40,000 to 60,000 clones; more than 80% are singletons. These data are taken from a study of blood T cell repertoires in COVID-19. Study details: The samples span acute and convalescent COVID-19 from the United States, Italy and Spain. The cDNA or gDNA used as material had been derived from T cells, B-cell-depleted T cells, or PBMCs.

CDR1 SGHRS and CDR2 YFSETQ come from the germline V gene. The CDR3 loop spans 14 amino acids. The ends lost 5 bases at V and 0 bases at J; junction bases unmatched: 4. The TCR sequence derives from a man between 60 and 75 years old with COVID-19, enrolled during active disease. Material for sequencing was peripheral blood. The rearrangement joins TRBV5-1 to TRBJ1-2, with 7 bases that match TRBD1. In DNA form, the CDR3 reads TGCGCCAGCAGACGGGACAGACCTAACTATGGCTACACCTTC. This translates into CASRRDRPNYGYTF.